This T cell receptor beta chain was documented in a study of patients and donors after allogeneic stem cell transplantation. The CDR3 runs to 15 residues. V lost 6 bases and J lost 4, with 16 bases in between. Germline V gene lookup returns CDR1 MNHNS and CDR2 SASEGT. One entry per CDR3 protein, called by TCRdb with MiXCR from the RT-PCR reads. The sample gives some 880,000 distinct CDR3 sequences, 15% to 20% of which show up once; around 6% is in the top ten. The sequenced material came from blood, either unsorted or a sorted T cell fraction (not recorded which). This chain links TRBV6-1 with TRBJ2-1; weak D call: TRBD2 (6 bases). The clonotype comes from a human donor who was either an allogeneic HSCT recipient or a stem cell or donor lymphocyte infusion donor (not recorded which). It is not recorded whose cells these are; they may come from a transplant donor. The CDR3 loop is CASSPPRDFYNEQFF. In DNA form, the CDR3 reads TGTGCCAGCAGCCCCCCCCGGGACTTTTACAATGAGCAGTTCTTC.